The present TCR beta chain was sequenced within a study of blood T cell repertoires in COVID-19. Overall study context: Sites across the United States, Italy and Spain contributed samples from acute and convalescent COVID-19. The cDNA or gDNA used as material had been derived from T cells, B-cell-depleted T cells, or PBMCs.

Under the authors' procedure: Reference gene primer amplification yielded estimated nucleated cell counts. The method was immunoSEQ multiplex PCR; TCRdb's version includes in-frame clones alone and lacks a portion of them. That table furnishes V, J and clone size, whereas the DNA furnished D and trimming. The table includes approximately 90,000 clones, more than 80% detected once. This CDR3 has 16 residues. V gave up 1 base and J gave up 0 bases, with 11 bases separating them. Germline CDR1 is SGHRS and CDR2 is YFSETQ. The clonotype originates from a woman of 80 years or more with acute or convalescent COVID-19. The chain recombines TRBV5-1 with TRBJ2-1; a possible D gene is TRBD2 (6 bases). Sequencing was carried out using peripheral blood. CDR3 in amino acids: CASSLTSTYSYNEQFF. The DNA for the CDR3 is TGCGCCAGCAGCTTGACTAGCACCTACTCCTACAATGAGCAGTTCTTC.